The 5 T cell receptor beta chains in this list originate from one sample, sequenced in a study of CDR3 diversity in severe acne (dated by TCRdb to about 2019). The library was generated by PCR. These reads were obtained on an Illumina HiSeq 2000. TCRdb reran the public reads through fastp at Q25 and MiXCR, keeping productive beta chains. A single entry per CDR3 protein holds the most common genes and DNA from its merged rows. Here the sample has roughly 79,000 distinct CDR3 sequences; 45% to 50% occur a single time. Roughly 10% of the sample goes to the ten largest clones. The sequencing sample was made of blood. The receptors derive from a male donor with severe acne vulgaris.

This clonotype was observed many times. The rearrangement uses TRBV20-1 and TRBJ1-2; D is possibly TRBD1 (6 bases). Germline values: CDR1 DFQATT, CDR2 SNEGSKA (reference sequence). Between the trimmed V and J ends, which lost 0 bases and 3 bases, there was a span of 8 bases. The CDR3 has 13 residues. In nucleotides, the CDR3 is TGCAGTGCTAGAGATGGGGGCCACTATGGCTACACCTTC. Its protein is CSARDGGHYGYTF.

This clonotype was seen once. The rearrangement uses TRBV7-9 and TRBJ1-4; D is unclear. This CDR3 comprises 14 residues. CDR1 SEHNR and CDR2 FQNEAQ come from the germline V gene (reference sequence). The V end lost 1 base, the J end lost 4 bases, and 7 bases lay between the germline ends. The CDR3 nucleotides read TGTGCCAGCAGCTTAGGGCAGAGTAATGAAAAACTGTTTTTT. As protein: CASSLGQSNEKLFF.

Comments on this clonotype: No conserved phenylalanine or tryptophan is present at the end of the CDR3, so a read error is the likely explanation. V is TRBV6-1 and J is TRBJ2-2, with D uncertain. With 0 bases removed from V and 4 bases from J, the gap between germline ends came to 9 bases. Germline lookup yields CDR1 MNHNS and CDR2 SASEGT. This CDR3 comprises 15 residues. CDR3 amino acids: CASSEAGRSTGELFI. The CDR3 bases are TGTGCCAGCAGTGAAGCCGGGCGGTCCACCGGGGAGCTGTTTATT.

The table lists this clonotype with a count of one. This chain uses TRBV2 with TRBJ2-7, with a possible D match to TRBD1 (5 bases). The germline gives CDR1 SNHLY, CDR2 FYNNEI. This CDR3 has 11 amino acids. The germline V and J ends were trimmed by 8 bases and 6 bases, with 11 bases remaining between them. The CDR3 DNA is TGTGCCAGCGGTTCAGGGTCCGAGCAGTACTTC. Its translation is CASGSGSEQYF.

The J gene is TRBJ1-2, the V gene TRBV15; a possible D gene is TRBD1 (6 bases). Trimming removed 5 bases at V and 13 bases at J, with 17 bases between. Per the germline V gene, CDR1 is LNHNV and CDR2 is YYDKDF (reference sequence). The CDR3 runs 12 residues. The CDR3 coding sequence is TGTGCCACCAGCGGTCAGGGGCTCGCTCTCACCTTC. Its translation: CATSGQGLALTF.